This T cell receptor (beta chain) was profiled in a study of blood T cell repertoires in COVID-19. Study-wide background: Acute-phase and convalescent COVID-19 samples originated in the United States, Italy and Spain. T cells, B-cell-depleted T cells, or PBMCs provided the cDNA or gDNA that served as material.

Original analysis: Cell counts per sample came from amplifying reference gene primers. Libraries were prepared by immunoSEQ multiplex PCR; TCRdb keeps only in-frame clonotypes and omits some of them. D and trimming come from the DNA, and the V and J calls and clone size come from that table. The table includes 300,000 to 350,000 clones, 88% detected once. Recruits, aged about 18 to 100 years, lived in around 24 US areas. Germline-derived CDR1 and CDR2 are MNHEY and SMNVEV (reference sequence). V was trimmed by 3 bases and J by 10 bases, leaving 15 bases between them. The CDR3 is made up of 13 amino acids. There are a few counts of this clone.

The source is a man aged 25-45 years who had recovered from COVID-19. The chain recombines TRBV27 with TRBJ1-1, with a weak D call TRBD1 (6 bases). The sample was PBMCs or T cells enriched from blood (not recorded which). The CDR3 bases are TGTGCCAGCAGTTTTAGCGGGGGCCTTGTAGCTTTCTTT. It encodes CASSFSGGLVAFF.